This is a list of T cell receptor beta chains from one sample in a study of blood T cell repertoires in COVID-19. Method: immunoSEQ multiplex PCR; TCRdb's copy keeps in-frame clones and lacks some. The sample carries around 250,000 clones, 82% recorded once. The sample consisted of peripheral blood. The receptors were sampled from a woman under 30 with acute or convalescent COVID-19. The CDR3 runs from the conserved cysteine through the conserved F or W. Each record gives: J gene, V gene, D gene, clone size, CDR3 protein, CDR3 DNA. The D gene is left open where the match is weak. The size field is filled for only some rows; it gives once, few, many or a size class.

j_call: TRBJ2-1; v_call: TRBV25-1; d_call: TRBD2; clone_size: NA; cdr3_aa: CASSEYYPGGPSNEQFF; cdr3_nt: TGTGCCAGCAGTGAATATTACCCGGGAGGGCCTTCGAATGAGCAGTTCTTC
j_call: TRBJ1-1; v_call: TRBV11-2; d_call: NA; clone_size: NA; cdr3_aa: CASSFAGENTEAFF; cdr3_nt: TGTGCCAGCAGCTTCGCGGGGGAGAACACTGAAGCTTTCTTT
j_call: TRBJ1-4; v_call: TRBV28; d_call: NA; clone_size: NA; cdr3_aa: CAARAGVEKLFF; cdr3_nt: TGTGCCGCGCGGGCAGGGGTTGAAAAACTGTTTTTT
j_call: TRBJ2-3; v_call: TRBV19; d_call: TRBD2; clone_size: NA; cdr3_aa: CASSHKPPVLAGNPRTDTQYF; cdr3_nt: TGTGCCAGTAGTCACAAGCCCCCTGTACTAGCGGGCAACCCCCGCACAGATACGCAGTATTTT
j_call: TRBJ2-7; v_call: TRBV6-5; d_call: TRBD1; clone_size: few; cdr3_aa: CASSRTGYEQYF; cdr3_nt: TGTGCCAGCAGCAGGACAGGGTACGAGCAGTACTTC
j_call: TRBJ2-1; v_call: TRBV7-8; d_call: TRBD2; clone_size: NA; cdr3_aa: CASSLRGLAQYNEQFF; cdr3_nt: TGTGCCAGCAGCTTAAGGGGACTAGCGCAATACAATGAGCAGTTCTTC
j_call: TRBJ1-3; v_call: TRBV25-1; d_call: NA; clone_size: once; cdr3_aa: CASQYGNTIYF; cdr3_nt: TGTGCCAGCCAGTACGGAAACACCATATATTTT
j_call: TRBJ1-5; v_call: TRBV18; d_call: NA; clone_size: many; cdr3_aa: CASSPPGAGSNQPQHF; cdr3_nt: TGTGCCAGCTCACCACCGGGGGCGGGCAGCAATCAGCCCCAGCATTTT
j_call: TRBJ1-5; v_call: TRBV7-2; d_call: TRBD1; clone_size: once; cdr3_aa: CASSQGAWSNQPQHF; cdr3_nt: TGTGCCAGCAGCCAGGGGGCATGGAGCAATCAGCCCCAGCATTTT
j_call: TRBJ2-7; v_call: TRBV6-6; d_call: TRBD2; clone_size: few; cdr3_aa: CASSGSGRRAYEQYF; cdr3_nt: TGTGCCAGCAGTGGGAGCGGGAGACGGGCCTACGAGCAGTACTTC
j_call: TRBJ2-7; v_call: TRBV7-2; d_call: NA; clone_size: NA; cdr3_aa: CASSLGTGTYEQYF; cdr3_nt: TGTGCCAGCAGCTTAGGTACCGGGACCTACGAGCAGTACTTC
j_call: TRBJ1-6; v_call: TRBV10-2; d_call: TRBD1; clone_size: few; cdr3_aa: CASGRTGGMGSSYNSPLHF; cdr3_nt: TGCGCCAGCGGTCGGACAGGGGGAATGGGGAGCTCCTATAATTCACCCCTCCACTTT
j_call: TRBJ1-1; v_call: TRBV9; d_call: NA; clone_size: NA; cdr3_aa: CASSVVPGGNTEAFF; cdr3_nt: TGTGCCAGCAGCGTAGTACCGGGGGGGAACACTGAAGCTTTCTTT
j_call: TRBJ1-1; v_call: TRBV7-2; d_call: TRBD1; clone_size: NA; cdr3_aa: CASSLAGTGVRTEAFF; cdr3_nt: TGTGCCAGCAGCTTAGCGGGGACAGGGGTTCGCACTGAAGCTTTCTTT
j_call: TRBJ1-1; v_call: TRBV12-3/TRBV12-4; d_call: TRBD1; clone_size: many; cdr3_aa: CASRGQRAFF; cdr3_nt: TGTGCCAGCAGGGGACAGAGGGCTTTCTTT
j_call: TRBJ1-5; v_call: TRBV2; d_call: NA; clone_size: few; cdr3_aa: CASRPYSGGQPQHF; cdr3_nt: TGTGCCAGCAGGCCATACAGTGGAGGTCAGCCCCAGCATTTT
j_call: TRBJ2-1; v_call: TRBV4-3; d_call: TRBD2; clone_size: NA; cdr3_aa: CASSQDEYWGGSLDEQFF; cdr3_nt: TGCGCCAGCAGCCAAGATGAGTACTGGGGCGGGAGCCTCGATGAGCAGTTCTTC
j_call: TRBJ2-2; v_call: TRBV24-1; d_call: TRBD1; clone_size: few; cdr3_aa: CATSDPGQGGNTGELFF; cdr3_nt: TGTGCCACCAGTGATCCAGGACAGGGAGGTAACACCGGGGAGCTGTTTTTT
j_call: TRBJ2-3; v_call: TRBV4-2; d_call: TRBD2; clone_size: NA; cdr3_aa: CASSQTGLEADTQYF; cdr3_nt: TGTGCCAGCAGCCAAACAGGACTAGAAGCAGATACGCAGTATTTT
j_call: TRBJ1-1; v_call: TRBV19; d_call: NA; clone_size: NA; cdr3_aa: CASILAEAFF; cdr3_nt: TGTGCCAGTATTCTTGCTGAAGCTTTCTTT
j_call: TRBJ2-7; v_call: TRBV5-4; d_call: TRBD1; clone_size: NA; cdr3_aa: CASSFADRGSDEQYF; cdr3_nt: TGTGCCAGCAGCTTTGCTGACAGGGGCTCCGACGAGCAGTACTTC
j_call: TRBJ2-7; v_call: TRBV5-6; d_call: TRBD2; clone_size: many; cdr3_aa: CASSLARREGYF; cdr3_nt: TGTGCCAGCAGCTTGGCCCGGAGGGAGGGGTACTTC
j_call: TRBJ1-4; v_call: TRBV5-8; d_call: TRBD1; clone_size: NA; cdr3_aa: CASSPGTGGARGEKLFF; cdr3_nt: TGTGCCAGCAGCCCTGGGACAGGGGGCGCGAGAGGTGAAAAACTGTTTTTT
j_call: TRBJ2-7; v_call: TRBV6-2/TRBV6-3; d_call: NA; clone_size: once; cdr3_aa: CASSYPPGDWRGYEQYF; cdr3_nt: TGTGCCAGCAGTTACCCCCCCGGGGACTGGAGAGGCTACGAGCAGTACTTC
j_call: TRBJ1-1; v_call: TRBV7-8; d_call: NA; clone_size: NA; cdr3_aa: CASSLTMGGTEAFF; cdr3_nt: TGTGCCAGCAGCTTAACTATGGGGGGGACTGAAGCTTTCTTT
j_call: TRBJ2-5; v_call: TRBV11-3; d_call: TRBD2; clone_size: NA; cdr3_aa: CASSLGGRAGETQYF; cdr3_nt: TGTGCCAGCAGCTTAGGTGGGAGGGCCGGAGAGACCCAGTACTTC
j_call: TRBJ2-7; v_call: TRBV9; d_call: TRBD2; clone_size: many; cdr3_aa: CASSAGSGEGYEQYF; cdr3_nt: TGTGCCAGCAGCGCCGGTAGCGGGGAGGGCTACGAGCAGTACTTC
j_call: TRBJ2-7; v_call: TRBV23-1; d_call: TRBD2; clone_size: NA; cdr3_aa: CASSTWTSGRPTYEQYF; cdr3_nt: TGCGCCAGCAGTACCTGGACTAGCGGGAGGCCTACCTACGAGCAGTACTTC
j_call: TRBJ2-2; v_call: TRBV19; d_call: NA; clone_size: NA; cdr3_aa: CASSIFGGLRAGELFF; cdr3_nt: NA
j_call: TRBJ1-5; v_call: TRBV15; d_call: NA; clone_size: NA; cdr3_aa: CATSRTVDQPQHF; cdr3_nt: TGTGCCACCAGCAGGACAGTGGATCAGCCCCAGCATTTT
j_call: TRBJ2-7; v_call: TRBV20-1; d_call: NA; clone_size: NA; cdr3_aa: CSASAEVLRRTIYEQYF; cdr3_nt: TGCAGTGCTAGTGCGGAGGTTTTGCGTAGAACTATCTACGAGCAGTACTTC
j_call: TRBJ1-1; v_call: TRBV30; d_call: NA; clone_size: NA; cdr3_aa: CAWTSGNTEAFF; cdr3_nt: TGTGCCTGGACCTCAGGAAACACTGAAGCTTTCTTT
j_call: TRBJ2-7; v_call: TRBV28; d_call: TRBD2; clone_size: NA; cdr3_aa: CASSFGTTVYEQYF; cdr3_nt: TGTGCCAGCAGTTTCGGGACTACTGTCTACGAGCAGTACTTC
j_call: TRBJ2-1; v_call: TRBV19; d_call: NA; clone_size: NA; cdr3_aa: CASSIGGFAYNEQFF; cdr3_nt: TGTGCCAGTAGTATCGGCGGCTTTGCTTACAATGAGCAGTTCTTC
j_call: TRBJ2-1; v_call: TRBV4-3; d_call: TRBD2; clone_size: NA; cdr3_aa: CASSLSKGTSGRGHEQFF; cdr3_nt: TGCGCCAGCAGCCTTTCAAAAGGGACTAGCGGGAGGGGGCACGAGCAGTTCTTC
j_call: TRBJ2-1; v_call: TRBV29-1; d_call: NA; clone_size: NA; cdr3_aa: CSVVRLDSYNEQFF; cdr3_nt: TGCAGCGTTGTTAGACTAGACTCCTACAATGAGCAGTTCTTC
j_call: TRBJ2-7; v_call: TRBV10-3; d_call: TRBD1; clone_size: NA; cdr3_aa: CAISDAPGQLYF; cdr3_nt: TGTGCCATCAGTGACGCACCGGGACAGCTGTACTTC
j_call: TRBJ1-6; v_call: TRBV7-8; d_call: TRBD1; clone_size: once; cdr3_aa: CASSLATIGTGGGSPLHF; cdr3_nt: TGTGCCAGCAGCTTAGCGACCATCGGGACAGGGGGAGGGTCACCCCTCCACTTT
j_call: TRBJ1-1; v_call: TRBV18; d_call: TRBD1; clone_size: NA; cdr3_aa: CASSPIQGWYTEAFF; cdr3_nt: TGTGCCAGCTCACCGATACAGGGGTGGTACACTGAAGCTTTCTTT
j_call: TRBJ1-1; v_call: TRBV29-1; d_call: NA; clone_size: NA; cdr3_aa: CSVEEGPGGTEAFF; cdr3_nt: TGCAGCGTTGAAGAGGGCCCCGGAGGGACTGAAGCTTTCTTT
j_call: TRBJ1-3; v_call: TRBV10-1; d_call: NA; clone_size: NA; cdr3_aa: CASSEVGGNSGNTIYF; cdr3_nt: TGCGCCAGCAGTGAGGTTGGGGGCAATTCTGGAAACACCATATATTTT
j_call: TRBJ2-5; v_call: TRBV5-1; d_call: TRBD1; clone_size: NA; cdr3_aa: CASSPAGTGATQYF; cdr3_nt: TGCGCCAGCAGCCCGGCAGGGACAGGGGCAACCCAGTACTTC
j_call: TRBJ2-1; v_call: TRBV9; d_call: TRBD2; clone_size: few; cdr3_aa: CASSGGASGRPSSYNEQFF; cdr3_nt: TGTGCCAGCAGCGGGGGGGCTAGCGGGAGACCGAGCTCCTACAATGAGCAGTTCTTC
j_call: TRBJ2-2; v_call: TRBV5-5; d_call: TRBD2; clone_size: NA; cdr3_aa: CASSLLAGVFDTGELFF; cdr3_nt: TGTGCCAGCAGCTTGCTAGCGGGAGTATTCGACACCGGGGAGCTGTTTTTT
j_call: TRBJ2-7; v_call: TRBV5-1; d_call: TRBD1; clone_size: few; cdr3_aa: CASSLEGQGWSEQYF; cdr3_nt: TGCGCCAGCAGCTTGGAAGGACAGGGTTGGTCCGAGCAGTACTTC
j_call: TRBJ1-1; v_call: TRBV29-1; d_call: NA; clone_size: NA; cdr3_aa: CSVKDLRAEAFF; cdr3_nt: TGCAGCGTTAAAGACCTCAGGGCTGAAGCTTTCTTT
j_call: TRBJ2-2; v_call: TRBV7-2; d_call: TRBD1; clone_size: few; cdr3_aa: CASSFTGGTGELFF; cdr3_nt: TGTGCCAGCAGCTTTACAGGGGGCACCGGGGAGCTGTTTTTT
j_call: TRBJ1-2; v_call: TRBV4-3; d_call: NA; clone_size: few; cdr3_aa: CASSREIGNYGYTF; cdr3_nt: TGCGCCAGCAGCCGCGAGATTGGTAACTATGGCTACACCTTC
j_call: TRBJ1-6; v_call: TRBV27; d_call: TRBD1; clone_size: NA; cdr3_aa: CASSPRDRAGGNSPLHF; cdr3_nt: TGTGCCAGCAGTCCCCGGGACAGGGCCGGGGGTAATTCACCCCTCCACTTT
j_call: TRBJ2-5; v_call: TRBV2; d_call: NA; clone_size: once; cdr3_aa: CASSGAKIRETQYF; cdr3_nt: TGTGCCAGCAGTGGGGCCAAAATAAGGGAGACCCAGTACTTC